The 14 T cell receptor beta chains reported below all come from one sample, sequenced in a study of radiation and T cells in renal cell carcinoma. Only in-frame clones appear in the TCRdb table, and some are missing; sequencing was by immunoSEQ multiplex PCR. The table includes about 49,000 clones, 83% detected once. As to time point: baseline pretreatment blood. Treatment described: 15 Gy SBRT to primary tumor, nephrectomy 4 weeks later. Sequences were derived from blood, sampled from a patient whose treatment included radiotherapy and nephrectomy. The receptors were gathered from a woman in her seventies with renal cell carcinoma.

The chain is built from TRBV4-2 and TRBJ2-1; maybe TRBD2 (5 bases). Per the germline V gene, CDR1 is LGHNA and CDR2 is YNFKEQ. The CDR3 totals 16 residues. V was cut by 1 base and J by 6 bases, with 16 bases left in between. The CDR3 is CASSQALLLGPNEQFF. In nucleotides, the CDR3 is TGTGCCAGCAGCCAAGCGCTGTTACTAGGACCCAATGAGCAGTTCTTC.

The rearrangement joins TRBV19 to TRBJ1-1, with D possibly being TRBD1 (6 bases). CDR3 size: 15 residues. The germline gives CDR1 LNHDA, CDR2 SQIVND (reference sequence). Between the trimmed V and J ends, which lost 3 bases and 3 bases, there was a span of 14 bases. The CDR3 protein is CASSINQGSDTEAFF. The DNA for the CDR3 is TGTGCCAGTAGTATCAATCAGGGGTCGGACACTGAAGCTTTCTTT.

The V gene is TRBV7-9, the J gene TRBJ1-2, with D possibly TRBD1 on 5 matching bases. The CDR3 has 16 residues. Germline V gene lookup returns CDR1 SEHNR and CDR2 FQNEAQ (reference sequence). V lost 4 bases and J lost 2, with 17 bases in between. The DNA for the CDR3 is TGTGCCAGCAGCTCTTACCTCTTGACAGTAAACTATGGCTACACCTTC. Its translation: CASSSYLLTVNYGYTF.

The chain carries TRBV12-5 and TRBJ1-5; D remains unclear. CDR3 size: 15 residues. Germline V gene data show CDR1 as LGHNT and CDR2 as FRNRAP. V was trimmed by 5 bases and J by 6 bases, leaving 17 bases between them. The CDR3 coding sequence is TGTGCTAGTGGTGTGGACCTAAAGGGTGGTCAGCCCCAGCATTTT. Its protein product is CASGVDLKGGQPQHF.

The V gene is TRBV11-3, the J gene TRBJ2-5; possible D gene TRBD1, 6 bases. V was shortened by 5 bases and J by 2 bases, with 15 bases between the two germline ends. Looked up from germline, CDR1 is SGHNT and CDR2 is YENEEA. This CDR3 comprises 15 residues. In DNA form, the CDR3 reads TGTGCCAGCAGCCCCACAGGGTTCTCACAAGAGACCCAGTACTTC. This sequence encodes CASSPTGFSQETQYF. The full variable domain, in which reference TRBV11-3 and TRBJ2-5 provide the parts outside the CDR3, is EAGVVQSPRYKIIEKKQPVAFWCNPISGHNTLYWYLQNLGQGPELLIRYENEEAVDDSQLPKDRFSAERLKGVDSTLKIQPAELGDSAVYLCASSPTGFSQETQYFGPGTRLLVL.

CDR3 coding DNA: TGCGCCAGCAGTCAGAAGCGGGAGGAGCGCATGGCCATGAACACTGAAGCTTTCTTT. It yields the protein CASSQKREERMAMNTEAFF. This sequence joins TRBV23-1 and TRBJ1-1; no clear D. TRBV23-1 belongs to the ORF category, with a function that is uncertain. V lost 3 bases to trimming and J lost 0 bases, with 23 bases between them. The CDR3 consists of 19 residues.

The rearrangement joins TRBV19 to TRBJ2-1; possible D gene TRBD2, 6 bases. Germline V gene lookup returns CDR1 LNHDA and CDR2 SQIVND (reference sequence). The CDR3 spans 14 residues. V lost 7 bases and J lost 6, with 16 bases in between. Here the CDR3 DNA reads TGTGCCAGTAATCTGGGGGGAGCGGCCAATGAGCAGTTCTTC. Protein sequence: CASNLGGAANEQFF.

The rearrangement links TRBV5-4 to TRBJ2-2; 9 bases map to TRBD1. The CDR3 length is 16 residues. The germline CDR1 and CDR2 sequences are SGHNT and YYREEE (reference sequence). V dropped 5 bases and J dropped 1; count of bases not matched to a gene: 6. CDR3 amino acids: CASSAPGQGNTGELFF. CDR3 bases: TGTGCCAGCAGTGCCCCGGGACAGGGGAACACCGGGGAGCTGTTTTTT.

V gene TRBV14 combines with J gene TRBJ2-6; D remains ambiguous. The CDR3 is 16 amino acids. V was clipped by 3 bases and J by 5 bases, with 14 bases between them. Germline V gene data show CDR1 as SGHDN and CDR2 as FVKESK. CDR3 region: CASSQETHSWANVLTF. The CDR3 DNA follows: TGTGCCAGCAGCCAGGAGACCCACTCCTGGGCCAACGTCCTGACTTTC.

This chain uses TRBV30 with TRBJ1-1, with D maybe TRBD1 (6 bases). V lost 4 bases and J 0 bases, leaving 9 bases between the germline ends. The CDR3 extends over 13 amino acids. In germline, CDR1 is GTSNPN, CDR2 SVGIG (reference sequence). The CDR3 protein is CAWKQGMNTEAFF. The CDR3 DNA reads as TGTGCCTGGAAACAGGGTATGAACACTGAAGCTTTCTTT.

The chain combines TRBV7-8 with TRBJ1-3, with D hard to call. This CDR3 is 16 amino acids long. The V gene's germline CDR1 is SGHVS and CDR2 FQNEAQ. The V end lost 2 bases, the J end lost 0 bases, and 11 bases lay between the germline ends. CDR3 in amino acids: CASSLRLAVSGNTIYF. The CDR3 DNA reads TGTGCCAGCAGCTTAAGATTGGCAGTCTCTGGAAACACCATATATTTT.

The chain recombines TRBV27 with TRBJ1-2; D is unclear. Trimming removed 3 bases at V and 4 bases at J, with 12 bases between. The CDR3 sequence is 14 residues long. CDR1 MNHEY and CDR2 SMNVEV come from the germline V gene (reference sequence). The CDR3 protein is CASSFSADAYGYTF. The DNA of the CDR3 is TGTGCCAGCAGTTTTTCGGCAGACGCCTATGGCTACACCTTC.

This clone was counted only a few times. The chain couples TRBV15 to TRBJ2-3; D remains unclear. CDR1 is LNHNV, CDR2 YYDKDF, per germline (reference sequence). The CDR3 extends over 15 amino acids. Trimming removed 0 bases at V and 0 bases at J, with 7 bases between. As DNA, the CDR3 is TGTGCCACCAGCAGAGAGGCCACTAGCACAGATACGCAGTATTTT. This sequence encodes CATSREATSTDTQYF.

The DNA of the CDR3 is TGCGCCAGCAGCAAGGAAGGGAACACCGGGGAGCTGTTTTTT. Amino acids: CASSKEGNTGELFF. The chain uses TRBV5-1 and TRBJ2-2; D ambiguous. V lost 4 bases and J lost 1, with 8 bases in between. Germline V gives CDR1 SGHRS, CDR2 YFSETQ. The CDR3 has 14 residues.